These 6 T cell receptor beta chains share one sample of origin, sequenced in a study of cytomegalovirus exposure and HLA in healthy donors. The PCR ran on 60 Vbeta and 13 Jbeta primers. Sequencing was performed with immunoSEQ multiplex PCR; in TCRdb, only in-frame clones are kept and a portion is missing. The sample carries some 130,000 clones, about 80% recorded once. Sequencing was done on a sample of PBMCs. All receptors come from a human donor in good health.

V usage is TRBV29-1 and J usage is TRBJ1-2, with 12 bases fitting TRBD1. This CDR3 spans 17 amino acids. Looked up from germline, CDR1 is SQVTM and CDR2 is ANQGSEA. With V trimmed by 7 bases and J by 1 base, 13 bases remained unmatched. The CDR3 loop reads CSASSGTGGASNYGYTF. Here the CDR3 DNA reads TGCAGCGCCTCCTCCGGGACAGGGGGCGCAAGTAACTATGGCTACACCTTC.

In its sample, this clone was seen a few times. The gene calls are TRBV5-6 and TRBJ1-2; tentatively, D is TRBD1 (6 bases). This CDR3 is 14 amino acids long. Trimming took 2 bases from V and 0 from J, leaving 8 bases between them. Germline lookup yields CDR1 SGHDT and CDR2 YYEEEE. The CDR3 DNA follows: TGTGCCAGCAGCTTAACAGGGTCTAACTATGGCTACACCTTC. Translating it yields CASSLTGSNYGYTF.

This clone turned up a few times. This chain links TRBV4-1 with TRBJ2-1; TRBD2 aligns across 11 bases. Per germline, CDR1 MGHRA and CDR2 YSYEKL. CDR3 size: 16 residues. V was clipped by 4 bases and J by 6 bases; unmatched bases: 8. CDR3 sequence (DNA): TGCGCCAGCAGCCCTGCTCTCCTAGCGGGGGGCAATGAGCAGTTCTTC. Protein: CASSPALLAGGNEQFF.

This sequence joins TRBV6-7 and TRBJ2-1; D is unresolved. TRBV6-7 is an ORF, and what it does is uncertain. The CDR3 is 11 residues long. V was clipped by 6 bases and J by 7 bases, with 7 bases between them. This CDR3 is CASRSINEQFF. The CDR3 DNA reads TGTGCCAGCAGATCCATTAATGAGCAGTTCTTC.

The gene calls are TRBV6-6 and TRBJ1-2; TRBD1 might be the D (6 bases). Germline CDR1 reads MNHNY; CDR2 reads SVGAGI (reference sequence). This CDR3 has 13 amino acids. V was clipped by 7 bases and J by 2 bases, with 11 bases between them. CDR3 in amino acids: CASTAGENYGYTF. The CDR3 DNA sequence: TGTGCCAGCACTGCAGGGGAAAACTATGGCTACACCTTC.

This sequence joins TRBV19 and TRBJ2-7, with TRBD1 identical over 8 bases. Germline assignment: CDR1 LNHDA and CDR2 SQIVND (reference sequence). The V gene end was trimmed by 4 bases and the J gene end by 4 bases; junction bases not matched to a gene: 12. This CDR3 has 16 amino acids. CDR3 protein: CASSRAVGQGYYEQYF. The CDR3 DNA is TGTGCCAGTAGTAGAGCCGTTGGACAGGGATATTACGAGCAGTACTTC. The variable domain in full, with the rest retrieved from reference TRBV19 and TRBJ2-7, is DGGITQSPKYLFRKEGQNVTLSCEQNLNHDAMYWYRQDPGQGLRLIYYSQIVNDFQKGDIAEGYSVSREKKESFPLTVTSAQKNPTAFYLCASSRAVGQGYYEQYFGPGTRLTVT.